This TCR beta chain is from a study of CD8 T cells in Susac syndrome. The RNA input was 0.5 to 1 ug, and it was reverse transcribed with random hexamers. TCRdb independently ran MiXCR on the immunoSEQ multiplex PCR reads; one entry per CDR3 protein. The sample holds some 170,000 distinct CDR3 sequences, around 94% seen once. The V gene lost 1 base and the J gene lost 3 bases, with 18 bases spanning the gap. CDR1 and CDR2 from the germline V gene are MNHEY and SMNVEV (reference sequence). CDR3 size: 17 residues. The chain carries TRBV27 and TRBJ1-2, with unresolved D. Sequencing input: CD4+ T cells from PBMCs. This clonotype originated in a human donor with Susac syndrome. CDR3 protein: CASSLYGPGRLDYGYTF. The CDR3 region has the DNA TGTGCCAGCAGTTTATATGGGCCTGGGCGCCTCGACTATGGCTACACCTTC.